This T cell receptor beta chain emerged from a study of CD4 T cells in relation to SARS-CoV-2 and coronaviruses. About the study: TCR beta CDR3s were sequenced after roughly nine-day antigen culture of PBMCs. Controls used an HIV-1 Nef peptide pool or no peptide. Study results and caveats: In around 60% of donors, memory CD4+ clonotypes crossrecognized SARS-CoV-2 and at least one common cold coronavirus spike.

The unexposed donors gave CD4+ T cells in about 2010-2019, prior to COVID-19. The cells were cultured for about 10 days before CD4+ T cells were isolated. Clones were sequenced by immunoSEQ multiplex PCR, and TCRdb holds only the in-frame ones, with some missing. The repertoire holds 26,000 or so clones, 77% seen once, with roughly 20% in the top ten. Germline lookup yields CDR1 SSHAT and CDR2 FNYEAQ (reference sequence). V was pared by 5 bases and J by 0 bases, with 11 bases between. This CDR3 has 15 residues. The sample holds a few counts of this clone. The antigen remains undetermined. The V and J genes are TRBV7-7 and TRBJ1-3; unclear D gene. Sequencing was carried out using CD4+ T cells from PBMCs, cultured in vitro. The clonotype comes from a human donor in good health. The CDR3 coding sequence is TGTGCCAGCAGCCCCGGAGGGATCTCTGGAAACACCATATATTTT. Translated: CASSPGGISGNTIYF.